This entry concerns a single TCR beta chain. Antigen specificity is unknown. This entry belongs to a study of T cells in Graves' hyperthyroidism and ophthalmopathy. Study-level information: Peripheral blood draws took place at initial diagnosis, ahead of any treatment.

The study's findings and limits: A model of 13 V-J features distinguished ophthalmopathy from stable hyperthyroidism.

V dropped 3 bases and J dropped 5 bases, with 13 bases sitting between them. This CDR3 contains 14 residues. CDR1 is LNHDA and CDR2 is SQIVND in the germline V gene (reference sequence). Hyperthyroidism of Graves' type that showed no ophthalmopathy progression within 18 months was stable. TCR beta CDR3 region amplification was performed from RNA transcripts. TCR CDR3 underwent first-round RT-PCR with the HTBI primer set. TCRdb used MiXCR to reprocess the multiplex PCR reads, holding one entry per CDR3 protein. In the table there are about 560,000 distinct CDR3 sequences, around 17% of which are singletons.

V usage is TRBV19 and J usage is TRBJ1-1; possibly TRBD1 for D (6 bases). The sequence came from a woman aged 18-30 years with Graves' hyperthyroidism. Sequencing was carried out using blood. Written as DNA, the CDR3 is TGTGCCAGTAGTATTCCCGGACAGACTACTGAAGCTTTCTTT. This sequence encodes CASSIPGQTTEAFF. Complete variable domain (other parts from reference TRBV19 and TRBJ1-1): DGGITQSPKYLFRKEGQNVTLSCEQNLNHDAMYWYRQDPGQGLRLIYYSQIVNDFQKGDIAEGYSVSREKKESFPLTVTSAQKNPTAFYLCASSIPGQTTEAFFGQGTRLTVV.